This T cell receptor beta chain was identified during a study of shared clonotypes between healthy human individuals. Concerning this clone: The antigen is not known.

Study-wide points: The study drew on few donors, limiting represented genetic and exposure-history diversity.

TCRdb keeps only in-frame clones here, not all; method: immunoSEQ multiplex PCR. Of around 2.1 million clones listed, approximately 94% were seen once; the top ten hold 1.5% to 2%. Terminally differentiated effector memory CD45RA+ cells were excluded from the naive CD8 cells, which were CD45RO-negative and positively selected for CCR7. Healthy and HIV-negative, the adult donors had no recent acute infections or vaccinations. Germline CDR1 and CDR2: SGDLS and YYNGEE. The CDR3 covers 17 residues. Germline trimming cut 4 bases from V and 8 bases from J; bases unmatched to any gene: 20. What was sequenced was naive CD8+ T cells from PBMCs. The clonotype comes from a man between 18 and 29 years old in good health. Some clones in this sample may be carry-over from other donors' samples. The chain has TRBV9 and TRBJ2-7, with TRBD2 identical over 8 bases. In DNA form, the CDR3 reads TGTGCCAGCAGCTCCGGGGGGGATCCAGCGGGAGAAGGAAAGCAGTACTTC. Translated: CASSSGGDPAGEGKQYF.